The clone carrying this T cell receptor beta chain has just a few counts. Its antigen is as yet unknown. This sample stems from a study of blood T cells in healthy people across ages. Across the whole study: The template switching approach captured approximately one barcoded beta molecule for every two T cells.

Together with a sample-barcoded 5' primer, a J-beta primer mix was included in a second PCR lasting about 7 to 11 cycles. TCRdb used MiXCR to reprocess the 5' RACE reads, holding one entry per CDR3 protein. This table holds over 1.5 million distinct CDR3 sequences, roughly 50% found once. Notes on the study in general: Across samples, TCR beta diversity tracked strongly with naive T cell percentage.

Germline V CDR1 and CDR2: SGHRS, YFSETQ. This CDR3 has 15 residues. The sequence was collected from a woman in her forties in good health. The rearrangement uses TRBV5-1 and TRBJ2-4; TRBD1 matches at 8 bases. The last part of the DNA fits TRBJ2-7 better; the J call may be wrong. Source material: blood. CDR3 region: CASSLGRGLEYEQYF. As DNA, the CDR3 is TGCGCCAGCAGCTTGGGCAGGGGGCTCGAATACGAGCAGTACTTC.